Listed here are 9 T cell receptor beta chains from one sample, sequenced in a study of T cells after posttransplantation cyclophosphamide. The protocol was immunoSEQ multiplex PCR, while the TCRdb copy is restricted to in-frame clones and leaves out a portion. The repertoire holds about 66,000 clones, 93% seen once, with roughly 2.9% in the top ten. The sequenced material came from PBMCs. The receptors here all came from a woman aged 25 to 39 in good health and a related stem cell transplant donor.

The V gene is TRBV5-8, the J gene TRBJ1-5; 7 nucleotides line up with TRBD1. V dropped 4 bases and J dropped 1; count of bases not matched to a gene: 2. Germline lookup yields CDR1 SGHTS and CDR2 YDEGEE. The length of the CDR3 is 14 residues. CDR3 bases: TGTGCCAGCAGCCCGGGACAGAGCAATCAGCCCCAGCATTTT. Translation gives CASSPGQSNQPQHF.

This chain uses TRBV5-1 with TRBJ1-3; D may be TRBD1 (5 bases). Trimming removed 4 bases from V and 4 bases from J, with 15 bases in between. Germline-derived CDR1 and CDR2 are SGHRS and YFSETQ. The CDR3 extends over 15 amino acids. This chain's CDR3 is CASSRSRASGNTIYF. The CDR3 DNA sequence: TGCGCCAGCAGCCGCTCCAGGGCTTCAGGAAACACCATATATTTT.

This clone was observed many times. V is TRBV6-1 and J is TRBJ2-3; TRBD2 aligns across 11 bases. The germline gives CDR1 MNHNS, CDR2 SASEGT. V dropped 0 bases and J dropped 2; count of bases not matched to a gene: 1. The CDR3 has 16 residues. The chain's CDR3 is CASSEASGGATDTQYF. Written as DNA, the CDR3 is TGTGCCAGCAGTGAAGCTAGCGGGGGGGCCACAGATACGCAGTATTTT.

The chain has TRBV7-9 and TRBJ1-6; D call uncertain. V was pared by 11 bases and J by 9 bases, with 26 bases between. The CDR3 spans 16 residues. Germline assignment: CDR1 SEHNR and CDR2 FQNEAQ (reference sequence). CDR3 nucleotides: TGTGCCGCTGTTTGGGGTTCGGGCAGTTCGGCTTCACCCCTCCACTTT. Its protein is CAAVWGSGSSASPLHF.

The chain joins TRBV21-1 to TRBJ2-1; the D call in the table, TRBD1, was not verified against the DNA. TRBV21-1 is designated a pseudogene. The CDR3 has 18 amino acids. Here the CDR3 DNA reads TGTGCCAGCAGCAAAATCCCGGAGACAGGAACCAGGGGCAATGAGCAGTTCTTC. This translates into CASSKIPETGTRGNEQFF.

The chain recombines TRBV5-4 with TRBJ1-1, with D hard to call. Trimming cost V 2 bases and J 0 bases, with 8 bases left between them. The CDR3 is 14 amino acids. Germline V gene data show CDR1 as SGHNT and CDR2 as YYREEE (reference sequence). CDR3 sequence: CASSFGSLNTEAFF. The CDR3 region has the DNA TGTGCCAGCAGCTTCGGGAGCCTGAACACTGAAGCTTTCTTT.

The J gene is TRBJ1-6, the V gene TRBV5-4; D may be TRBD1 (5 bases). The CDR3 spans 16 residues. Germline values: CDR1 SGHNT, CDR2 YYREEE (reference sequence). V dropped 4 bases and J dropped 10 bases, with 21 bases sitting between them. The CDR3 here is CASSRGISQNRSPLHF. The DNA of the CDR3 is TGTGCCAGCAGCCGGGGGATTTCACAAAACAGGTCACCCCTCCACTTT.

V is TRBV11-2 and J is TRBJ1-2, with D tentatively TRBD1 (5 bases). The CDR3 loop spans 16 amino acids. Germline V gives CDR1 SGHAT, CDR2 FQNNGV. V gave up 5 bases and J gave up 6 bases, with 22 bases separating them. CDR3 region: CASSPHSGVVGDGYTF. CDR3 DNA sequence: TGTGCCAGCAGCCCCCACTCGGGGGTGGTGGGCGATGGCTACACCTTC.

J is TRBJ2-7 and V is TRBV10-3; TRBD1 is a possible D gene (6 bases). The CDR3 contains 11 residues. V lost 5 bases and J lost 6, with 8 bases in between. In germline, CDR1 is ENHRY, CDR2 SYGVKD. This CDR3 is CAISTGTEQYF. In DNA form, the CDR3 reads TGTGCCATCAGTACAGGGACCGAGCAGTACTTC.